The rows below give T cell receptor beta chains drawn from one sample of a study of blood T cell repertoires in COVID-19. Measured with immunoSEQ multiplex PCR; TCRdb has only the in-frame clones, and not every one. Of approximately 160,000 clones listed, roughly four fifths were seen once; the top ten hold approximately 10%. The specimen sequenced was peripheral blood. The receptors were sampled from a man in his 60s with active or convalescent COVID-19. The CDR3 runs from the conserved cysteine through the conserved F or W. Fields, in order: J gene, clone size, D gene, V gene, CDR3 protein, CDR3 DNA. A D gene is named only where the DNA matches it firmly. Where a row states a size, it is once, few, many or the class of an expanded clone; other rows omit it.

TRBJ1-2,-,TRBD1,TRBV28,CASSTGTVSGYTF,TGTGCCAGCAGTACCGGGACAGTGAGTGGCTACACCTTC
TRBJ2-1,-,TRBD2,TRBV19,CASSTSGKSYNEQFF,TGTGCCAGTAGTACTAGCGGGAAGTCCTACAATGAGCAGTTCTTC
TRBJ2-1,few,-,TRBV19,CASSIGSYEQFF,TGTGCCAGTAGTATAGGTAGTTATGAGCAGTTCTTC
TRBJ1-4,-,TRBD1,TRBV6-5,CASRPGQNNEKLFF,TGTGCCAGCAGACCGGGACAGAATAATGAAAAACTGTTTTTT
TRBJ2-6,few,-,TRBV19,CASISRVSSSGANVLTF,TGTGCCAGTATCAGCAGGGTTTCCAGCTCTGGGGCCAACGTCCTGACTTTC
TRBJ2-5,-,TRBD1,TRBV5-4,CASSLAGQGAGETQYF,TGTGCCAGCAGCTTGGCGGGACAGGGGGCCGGAGAGACCCAGTACTTC
TRBJ1-6,-,-,TRBV21-1,CAPSGAGSPLHF,TGTGCCCCCTCTGGGGCTGGCTCACCCCTCCACTTT
TRBJ1-1,-,-,TRBV5-1,CASSLQGWNTEAFF,TGCGCCAGCAGCTTGCAGGGCTGGAACACTGAAGCTTTCTTT
TRBJ1-4,-,TRBD1,TRBV5-8,CASSRTGGNVNEKLFF,TGTGCCAGCAGCCGGACAGGGGGCAACGTTAATGAAAAACTGTTTTTT
TRBJ2-1,-,TRBD2,TRBV6-1,CASSEARGFVNEQFF,TGTGCCAGCAGTGAAGCGCGGGGGTTCGTAAATGAGCAGTTCTTC
TRBJ1-2,once,-,TRBV6-5,CASSPNRLTNYGYTF,TGTGCCAGCAGTCCAAACAGGTTAACGAACTATGGCTACACCTTC
TRBJ1-6,-,TRBD1,TRBV11-2,CASSQVGQTIYNSPLHF,TGTGCCAGCAGCCAAGTGGGACAGACCATCTATAATTCACCCCTCCACTTT
TRBJ2-1,many,TRBD2,TRBV4-2,CASSQGGPGGTHNEQFF,TGTGCCAGCAGCCAAGGAGGGCCGGGGGGGACGCACAATGAGCAGTTCTTC
TRBJ1-1,-,-,TRBV7-9,CASGRQNTEAFF,TGTGCCAGCGGCCGTCAGAACACTGAAGCTTTCTTT
TRBJ1-2,-,-,TRBV28,CASSSGGPNYGYTF,TGTGCCAGCAGTTCCGGGGGGCCTAACTATGGCTACACCTTC
TRBJ1-6,few,-,TRBV6-5,CASKDRADSPLHF,TGTGCCAGCAAGGACAGAGCTGATTCACCCCTCCACTTT
TRBJ2-4,-,-,TRBV6-5,CASSYDRNIQYF,TGTGCCAGCAGTTACGACAGAAACATTCAGTACTTC
TRBJ1-1,few,TRBD1,TRBV12-3/TRBV12-4,CASSSTGVLQAFF,TGTGCCAGCAGTTCGACAGGGGTTTTACAAGCTTTCTTT
TRBJ2-5,once,-,TRBV9,CASSVVGLAGETQYF,TGTGCCAGCAGCGTAGTAGGGCTAGCTGGGGAGACCCAGTACTTC
TRBJ1-2,-,-,TRBV5-4,CASSLLSVPAGGYTF,TGTGCCAGCAGCTTGCTTTCCGTACCGGCGGGTGGCTACACCTTC
TRBJ1-1,-,TRBD1,TRBV3-1/TRBV3-2,CASSQEGQFPTEAFF,TGTGCCAGCAGCCAAGAGGGACAGTTCCCCACTGAAGCTTTCTTT
TRBJ2-2,-,-,TRBV5-1,CASSARLDGELFF,TGCGCCAGCAGCGCCAGACTAGACGGGGAGCTGTTTTTT
TRBJ2-7,-,TRBD1,TRBV18,CASSPATGLSSYEQYF,TGTGCCAGCTCACCCGCGACAGGGTTAAGCTCCTACGAGCAGTACTTC
TRBJ1-2,-,-,TRBV27,CASSLFGGAEGYTF,TGTGCCAGCAGTTTATTTGGGGGCGCAGAGGGCTACACCTTC
TRBJ2-3,-,-,TRBV6-6,CASSYYQGTDTQYF,TGTGCCAGCAGTTACTATCAGGGGACAGATACGCAGTATTTT
TRBJ1-4,-,TRBD1,TRBV4-2,CASSPGTGGGNEKLFF,TGTGCCAGCAGCCCCGGGACAGGGGGTGGTAATGAAAAACTGTTTTTT
TRBJ2-4,-,TRBD1,TRBV2,CASRYGTGKNIQYF,TGTGCCAGCAGATACGGGACAGGCAAAAACATTCAGTACTTC
TRBJ2-1,-,TRBD2,TRBV4-1,CASSQSHSGSKEQFF,TGCGCCAGCAGCCAAAGTCATAGCGGGAGTAAGGAGCAGTTCTTC
TRBJ1-4,-,TRBD1,TRBV5-1,CASSVRQGRMGEKLFF,TGCGCCAGCAGCGTTAGACAGGGGAGAATGGGTGAAAAACTGTTTTTT
TRBJ2-7,few,-,TRBV7-2,CASSPRKAGFAYEQYF,TGTGCCAGCAGCCCTAGAAAGGCAGGGTTCGCCTACGAGCAGTACTTC
TRBJ2-1,-,TRBD1,TRBV24-1,CATSDLGQGAQNEQFF,TGTGCCACCAGTGATTTGGGACAGGGGGCGCAGAATGAGCAGTTCTTC
TRBJ2-7,once,TRBD2,TRBV18,CASSPTGGGSYEQYF,TGTGCCAGCTCCCCCACTGGGGGGGGCTCCTACGAGCAGTACTTC
TRBJ1-1,once,-,TRBV7-9,CASSPPGGSPEAFF,TGTGCCAGCAGCCCCCCCGGGGGATCCCCTGAAGCTTTCTTT
TRBJ2-5,once,TRBD2,TRBV24-1,CATSDVTVGLAGEETQYF,TGTGCCACCAGTGACGTAACCGTCGGACTAGCGGGGGAAGAGACCCAGTACTTC
TRBJ1-5,few,-,TRBV2,CASRAPMGGGNQPQHF,TGTGCCAGCAGGGCTCCGATGGGGGGAGGCAATCAGCCCCAGCATTTT
TRBJ1-1,-,TRBD1,TRBV5-1,CASSFQDRGRNTEAFF,TGCGCCAGCAGCTTCCAGGACAGGGGACGGAACACTGAAGCTTTCTTT
TRBJ2-5,-,-,TRBV2,CASSEGGPETQYF,TGTGCCAGCAGTGAAGGAGGGCCGGAGACCCAGTACTTC
TRBJ2-5,-,TRBD1,TRBV19,CASSQGAQETQYF,TGTGCCAGTAGTCAGGGGGCCCAAGAGACCCAGTACTTC
TRBJ2-7,-,-,TRBV6-5,CASIRGGEQYF,TGTGCCAGCATACGGGGTGGCGAGCAGTACTTC